The TCR beta chain under discussion was sequenced for a study of blood T cell repertoires in COVID-19. Across the whole study: T cells, B-cell-depleted T cells, or PBMCs provided the cDNA or gDNA that served as material.

The repertoire was sequenced with immunoSEQ multiplex PCR; TCRdb's copy has only in-frame clones and lacks some. The sample lists about 43,000 clones, around 87% seen once, with 3% to 4.5% in the top ten. The CDR3 extends over 15 amino acids. Germline CDR1 MNHEY, CDR2 SVGAGI. Germline trimming cut 2 bases from V and 8 bases from J; bases unmatched to any gene: 8. Sequencing was performed on peripheral blood. The J gene is TRBJ1-1, the V gene TRBV6-5, with TRBD1 matching over 10 bases. This receptor was taken from a man in his forties with COVID-19, enrolled during active disease. The CDR3 DNA reads TGTGCCAGCAGTTACCGAAGACAGGGGGCATTCGAAGCTTTCTTT. Protein product: CASSYRRQGAFEAFF.